This record concerns one T cell receptor beta chain sequence. The data are from a study of cytomegalovirus exposure and HLA in healthy donors. Primers included in the PCR were 60 Vbeta and 13 Jbeta primers. The table came from immunoSEQ multiplex PCR; TCRdb's copy has only in-frame clones and leaves some out. The sample has 43,000 or so clones, 50% to 75% seen once; the top ten hold around 8.7%. V lost 4 bases, J lost 9 bases, and 7 bases stayed unmatched. The CDR3 runs 14 residues. Germline V gene lookup returns CDR1 SGDLS and CDR2 YYNGEE. This sequence joins TRBV9 and TRBJ1-6, with 7 bases lining up with TRBD1. Input material: PBMCs. This clonotype was obtained from a human donor in good health. CDR3 sequence reads: CASSLYRGGSPLHF. In DNA form, the CDR3 reads TGTGCCAGCAGCCTCTACAGGGGTGGTTCACCCCTCCACTTT.